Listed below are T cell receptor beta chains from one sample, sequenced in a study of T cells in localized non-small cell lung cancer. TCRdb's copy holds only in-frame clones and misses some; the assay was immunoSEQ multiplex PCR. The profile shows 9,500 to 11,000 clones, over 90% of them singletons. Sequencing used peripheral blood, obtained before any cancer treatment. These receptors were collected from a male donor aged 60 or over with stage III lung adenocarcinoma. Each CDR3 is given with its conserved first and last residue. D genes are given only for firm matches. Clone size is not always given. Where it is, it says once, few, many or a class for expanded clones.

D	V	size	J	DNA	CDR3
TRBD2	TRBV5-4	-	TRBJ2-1	TGTGCCAGCAGCTCCCGGGGACTAGCAACTGGGTTCTTC	CASSSRGLATGFF
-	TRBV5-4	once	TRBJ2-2	TGTGCCAGCGAGAACGGAGCGAACACCGGGGAGCTGTTTTTT	CASENGANTGELFF
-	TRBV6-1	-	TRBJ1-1	TGTGCCAGCACCACGACAGGAGTGCACACTGAAGCTTTCTTT	CASTTTGVHTEAFF
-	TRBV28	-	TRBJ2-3	TGTGCCAGCAGGGGGGGGACAGCAAGCACAGATACGCAGTATTTT	CASRGGTASTDTQYF
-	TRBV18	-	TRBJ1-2	TGTGCCAGCTCAGCATTACCGGGAGGGTCTAACTATGGCTACACCTTC	CASSALPGGSNYGYTF
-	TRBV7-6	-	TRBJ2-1	TGTGCCAGCAGCTTGAGTAGCGCTTATGAGCAGTTCTTC	CASSLSSAYEQFF
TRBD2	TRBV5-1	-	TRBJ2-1	TGCGCCAGCAGCTTGGAGGAGCTAGCGGGTAGCTCCTACAATGAGCAGTTCTTC	CASSLEELAGSSYNEQFF
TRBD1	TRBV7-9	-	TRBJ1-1	TGTGCCAGCAGCTTGTGGCAGGGGGCTAACACTGAAGCTTTCTTT	CASSLWQGANTEAFF
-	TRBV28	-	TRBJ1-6	TGTGCCAGCAGTTTGCCGGAGAGCTCCTATAATTCACCCCTCCACTTT	CASSLPESSYNSPLHF
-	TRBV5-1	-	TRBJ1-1	TGCGCCAGCAGCTTGGTTACGGGGGCGAACACTGAAGCTTTCTTT	CASSLVTGANTEAFF
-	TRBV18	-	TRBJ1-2	TGTGCCAGCTCACCTCAGGAGTACTATGGCTACACCTTC	CASSPQEYYGYTF
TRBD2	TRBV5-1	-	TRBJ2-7	TGCGCCAGCAGCTTGGGTACTAGCGGGAGGGTCGACGAGCAGTACTTC	CASSLGTSGRVDEQYF
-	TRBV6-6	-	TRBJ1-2	TGTGCCAGCAGTTACCTCGGCCTCACCGCGGGCGGCTACACCTTC	CASSYLGLTAGGYTF
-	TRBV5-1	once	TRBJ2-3	TGCGCCAGCAGCTTGTTCGTACCTGCTAGTGGAGAAATTCATGCAGATACGCAGTATTTT	CASSLFVPASGEIHADTQYF
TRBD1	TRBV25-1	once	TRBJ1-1	TGTGCCAGCAGTGAACGGGCTAGCACAGGGGGGGTGGACACTGAAGCTTTCTTT	CASSERASTGGVDTEAFF
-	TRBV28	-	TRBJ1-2	TGTGCCACCCTTATTGGGGCCCCCACTATCGATGGCTACACCTTC	CATLIGAPTIDGYTF